The present entry profiles one T cell receptor (beta chain) with its context. This clone appeared a few times. Which antigen it targets is not known. Base qualities are not at hand, and no much larger clone is one base apart. The data originate from a study of memory B cells and T cells in multiple sclerosis (dated by TCRdb to 2017 to 2018). In the study overall: The study compared TCR beta repertoires of autoproliferating peripheral T cells with brain lesion-infiltrating T cells in multiple sclerosis patients. Two multiple sclerosis patients, for whom either brain lesions at autopsy or brain-infiltrating cells from biopsy were available, were included in TCR sequencing. Results the study describes overall, beyond this receptor: Clone-set sizes differed between compartments, which influenced counts of shared clonotypes and required normalization.

The CDR3 contains 13 residues, cysteine and phenylalanine counted. This entry keeps only the CDR3 DNA: 39 bases, framed from base 1. The germline V gene (reference sequence) yields LNHDA for CDR1 and SQIVND for CDR2. V loses 5 bases of germline sequence and J loses 2 bases, and the interval between the two ends is 7 bases. Autoproliferating (CFSEdim) and non-proliferating (CFSEhi) T cell fractions were sequenced separately after stimulus-free culture of CFSE-labeled PBMCs. A total of 5x10^7 CFSE-labeled PBMCs were cultured for 7 days without stimulus, and replicate wells were then pooled. Labeling of PBMCs used about 0.47 uM CFSE, and the cells were then grown in serum-free AIM-V medium with no exogenous stimuli added. PBMCs were obtained by Ficoll density gradient centrifugation and kept cryopreserved until use. Using a FACSAria III, live 7-AAD-negative cells were sorted, then washed with PBS and stored frozen at -80 degrees C as dry pellets.

Genomic DNA was extracted, and the immunoSEQ Platform was used to amplify TCRbeta CDR3 regions from that DNA. The immunoSEQ assay combined multiplex PCR with high-throughput sequencing and a vendor bioinformatics pipeline. The paper's data handling went like this. Non-productive sequences and CDR3s shorter than 4 amino acids were removed, and clonotype frequencies were recalculated per sample. In immunoSEQ Analyzer 2.0, a clonotype counted as shared when the CDR3 amino acid, V gene and J gene sequences were identical. Repertoire overlap was normalized by dividing shared clonotype counts by the product of both clone-set sizes, with the result scaled by 1000 into arbitrary units. Imported from immuneACCESS, the table was reduced by TCRdb to in-frame sequences with V and J called. These copies leave out some clones; in studies compared against another copy, an unresolved V gene accounts for under half, and the cause of the remainder is not known. The V and J calls and the clone size are those of that table, but D and trimming were determined from the DNA. The sample includes roughly 45,000 clones, with over 75% observed a single time. The ten most abundant clones make up 0.9% to 1.4% of the sample.

The rearranged chain carries TRBV19 and TRBJ1-5; the D gene is not confidently resolved. This receptor was identified in a human donor with multiple sclerosis. The sample was PBMCs from blood kept in culture. The DNA reads as follows: TGTGCCAGTAGTCTAAAGGGCAATCAGCCCCAGCATTTT. This codes for CASSLKGNQPQHF.